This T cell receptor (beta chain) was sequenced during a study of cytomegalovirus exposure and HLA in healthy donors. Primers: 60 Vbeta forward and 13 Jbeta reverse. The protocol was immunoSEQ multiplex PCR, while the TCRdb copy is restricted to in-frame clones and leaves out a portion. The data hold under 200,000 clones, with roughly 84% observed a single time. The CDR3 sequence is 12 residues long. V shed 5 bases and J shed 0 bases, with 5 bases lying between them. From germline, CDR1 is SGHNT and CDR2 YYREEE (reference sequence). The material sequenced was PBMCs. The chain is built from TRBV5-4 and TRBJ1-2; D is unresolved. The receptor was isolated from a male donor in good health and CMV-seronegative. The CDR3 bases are TGTGCCAGCAGGGCGGCTAACTATGGCTACACCTTC. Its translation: CASRAANYGYTF.